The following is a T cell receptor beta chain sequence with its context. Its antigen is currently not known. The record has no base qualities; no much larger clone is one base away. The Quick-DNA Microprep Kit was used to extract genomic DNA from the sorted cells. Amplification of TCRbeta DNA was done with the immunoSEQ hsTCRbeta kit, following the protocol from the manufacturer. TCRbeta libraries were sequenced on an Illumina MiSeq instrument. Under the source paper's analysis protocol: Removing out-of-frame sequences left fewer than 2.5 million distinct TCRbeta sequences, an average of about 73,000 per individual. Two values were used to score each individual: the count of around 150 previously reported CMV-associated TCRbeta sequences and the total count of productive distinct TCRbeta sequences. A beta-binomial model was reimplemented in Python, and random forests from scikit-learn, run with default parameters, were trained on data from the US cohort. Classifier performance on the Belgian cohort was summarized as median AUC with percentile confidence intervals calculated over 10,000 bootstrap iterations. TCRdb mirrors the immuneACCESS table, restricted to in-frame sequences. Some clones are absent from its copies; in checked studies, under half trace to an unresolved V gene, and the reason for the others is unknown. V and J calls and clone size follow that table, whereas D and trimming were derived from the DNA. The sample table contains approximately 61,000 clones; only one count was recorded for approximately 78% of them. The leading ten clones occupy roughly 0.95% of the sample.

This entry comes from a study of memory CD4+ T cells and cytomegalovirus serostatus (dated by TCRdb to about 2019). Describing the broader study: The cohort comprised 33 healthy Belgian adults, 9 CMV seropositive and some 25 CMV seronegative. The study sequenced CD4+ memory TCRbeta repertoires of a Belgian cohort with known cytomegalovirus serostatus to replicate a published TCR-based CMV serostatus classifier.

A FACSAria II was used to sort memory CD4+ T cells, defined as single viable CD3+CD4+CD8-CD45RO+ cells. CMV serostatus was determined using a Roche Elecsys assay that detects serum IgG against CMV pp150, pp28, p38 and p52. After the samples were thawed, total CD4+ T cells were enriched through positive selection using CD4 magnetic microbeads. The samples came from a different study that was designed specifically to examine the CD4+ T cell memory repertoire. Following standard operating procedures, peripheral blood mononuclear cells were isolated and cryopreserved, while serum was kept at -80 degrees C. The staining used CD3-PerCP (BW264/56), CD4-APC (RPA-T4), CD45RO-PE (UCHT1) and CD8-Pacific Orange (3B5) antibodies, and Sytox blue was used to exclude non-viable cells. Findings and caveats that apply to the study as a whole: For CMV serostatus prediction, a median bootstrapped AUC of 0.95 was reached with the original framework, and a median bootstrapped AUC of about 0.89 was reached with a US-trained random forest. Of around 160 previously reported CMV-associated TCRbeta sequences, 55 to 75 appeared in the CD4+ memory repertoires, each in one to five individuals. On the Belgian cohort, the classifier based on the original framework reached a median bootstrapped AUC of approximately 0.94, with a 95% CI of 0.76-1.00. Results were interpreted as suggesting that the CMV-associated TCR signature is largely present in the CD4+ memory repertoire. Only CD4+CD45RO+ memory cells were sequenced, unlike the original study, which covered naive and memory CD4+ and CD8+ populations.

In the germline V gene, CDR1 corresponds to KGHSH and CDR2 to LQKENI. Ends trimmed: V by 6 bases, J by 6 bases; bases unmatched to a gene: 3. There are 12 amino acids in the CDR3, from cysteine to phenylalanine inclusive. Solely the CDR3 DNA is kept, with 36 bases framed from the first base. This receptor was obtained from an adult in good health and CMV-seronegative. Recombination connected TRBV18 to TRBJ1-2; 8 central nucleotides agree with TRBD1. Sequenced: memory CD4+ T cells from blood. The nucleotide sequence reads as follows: TGTGCCAGCTCCTGGACAGGGAATGGCTACACCTTC. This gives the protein CASSWTGNGYTF.